A selection of T cell receptor beta chains follows, all from one sample in a study of shared clonotypes between healthy human individuals. Method: immunoSEQ multiplex PCR; TCRdb's copy keeps in-frame clones and lacks some. The sample carries about 1,500,000 clones, around 97% recorded once. The specimen was naive CD4+ T cells sorted from blood. The receptor set was obtained from a man aged 30-40 years in good health. The conserved cysteine and the conserved F or W are not part of the CDR3 here.

j_call | v_call | cdr3_aa
TRBJ2-1 | TRBV2 | ASKGLARGEQF
TRBJ2-7 | TRBV5-6 | ASSPRQGARGEQY
TRBJ2-2 | TRBV4-2 | ASSQDRRGDTGELF
TRBJ2-3 | TRBV18 | ASSAQEGPTQY
TRBJ2-3 | TRBV7-2 | ASSLVGPKPGGDTQY
TRBJ2-7 | TRBV11-2 | ASSQRFSLGQY
TRBJ1-5 | TRBV6-5 | ASSYSRFGVQPQH
TRBJ1-3 | TRBV29-1 | SVAGSSGNTIY
TRBJ1-4 | TRBV11-2 | ASNYMGFRTNEKLF
TRBJ2-1 | TRBV6-6 | ASSSSTGNNGYEQF
TRBJ1-1 | TRBV11-2 | ASSLRTSNTEAF
TRBJ2-2 | TRBV2 | ASSDKGYYTGELF
TRBJ2-2 | TRBV7-2 | ASKQGANTGELF
TRBJ1-5 | TRBV6-5 | ASSRTVNQPQH
TRBJ1-1 | TRBV28 | ASSTRGEAF
TRBJ1-3 | TRBV6-6 | ASSYSLERNTIY
TRBJ2-3 | TRBV5-1 | ASSQVGLTDTQY